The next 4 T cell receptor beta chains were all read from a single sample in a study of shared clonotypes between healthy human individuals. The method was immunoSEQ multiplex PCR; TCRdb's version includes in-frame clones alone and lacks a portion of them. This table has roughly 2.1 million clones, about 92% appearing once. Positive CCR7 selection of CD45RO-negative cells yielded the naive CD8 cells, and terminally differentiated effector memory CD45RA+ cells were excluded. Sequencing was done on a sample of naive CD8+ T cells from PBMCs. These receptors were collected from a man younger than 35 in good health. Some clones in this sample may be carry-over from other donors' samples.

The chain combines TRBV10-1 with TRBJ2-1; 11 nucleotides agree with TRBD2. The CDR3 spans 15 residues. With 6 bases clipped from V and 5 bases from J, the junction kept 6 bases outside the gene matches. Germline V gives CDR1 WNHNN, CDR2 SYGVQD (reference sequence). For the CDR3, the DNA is TGCGCCAGCAGCTCGGGGACTAGCGGTGACAATGAGCAGTTCTTC. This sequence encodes CASSSGTSGDNEQFF.

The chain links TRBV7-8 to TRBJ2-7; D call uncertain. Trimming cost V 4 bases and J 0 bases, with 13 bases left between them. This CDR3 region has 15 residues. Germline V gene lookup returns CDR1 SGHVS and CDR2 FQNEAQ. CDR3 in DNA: TGTGCCAGCAGCTCCCTTCACAGCCTCTCCTACGAGCAGTACTTC. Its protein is CASSSLHSLSYEQYF.

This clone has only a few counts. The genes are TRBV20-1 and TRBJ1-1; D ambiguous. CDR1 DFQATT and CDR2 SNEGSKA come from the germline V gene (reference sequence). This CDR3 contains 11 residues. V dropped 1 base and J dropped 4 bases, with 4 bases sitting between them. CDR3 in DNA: TGCAGTGCTAGAGTAAGCACTGAAGCTTTCTTT. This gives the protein CSARVSTEAFF.

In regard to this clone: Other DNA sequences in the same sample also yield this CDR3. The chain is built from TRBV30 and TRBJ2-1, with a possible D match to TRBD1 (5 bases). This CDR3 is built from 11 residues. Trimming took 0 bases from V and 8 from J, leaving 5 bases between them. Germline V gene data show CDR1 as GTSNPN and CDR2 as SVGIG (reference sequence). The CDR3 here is CAWSVGDEQFF. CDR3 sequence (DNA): TGTGCCTGGAGTGTAGGGGATGAGCAGTTCTTC.